This T cell receptor (beta chain) derives from a study of blood T cell repertoires in COVID-19. Study in general: Acute and convalescent COVID-19 samples came from the United States, Italy and Spain. T cells, B-cell-depleted T cells, or PBMCs supplied cDNA or gDNA.

In the original analysis: Reference gene primer amplification gave nucleated cell count estimates. The repertoire was sequenced with immunoSEQ multiplex PCR; TCRdb's copy has only in-frame clones and lacks some. V and J calls and clone size follow that table, whereas D and trimming were derived from the DNA. Counted here are 40,000 to 50,000 clones, 90% occurring once; the ten biggest clones make up less than 6.5%. Germline-derived CDR1 and CDR2 are MNHEY and SVGAGI. Trimming removed 5 bases at V and 1 base at J, with 11 bases between. This CDR3 spans 14 amino acids. This sequence originates from a man aged 65 to 85 with acute or convalescent COVID-19. Sequencing used peripheral blood. The V call is TRBV6-5, the J call TRBJ1-1; TRBD1 is a possible D gene (6 bases). CDR3 in DNA: TGTGCCAGCAGTAGTACAGGGCAGAACACTGAAGCTTTCTTT. Protein product: CASSSTGQNTEAFF.